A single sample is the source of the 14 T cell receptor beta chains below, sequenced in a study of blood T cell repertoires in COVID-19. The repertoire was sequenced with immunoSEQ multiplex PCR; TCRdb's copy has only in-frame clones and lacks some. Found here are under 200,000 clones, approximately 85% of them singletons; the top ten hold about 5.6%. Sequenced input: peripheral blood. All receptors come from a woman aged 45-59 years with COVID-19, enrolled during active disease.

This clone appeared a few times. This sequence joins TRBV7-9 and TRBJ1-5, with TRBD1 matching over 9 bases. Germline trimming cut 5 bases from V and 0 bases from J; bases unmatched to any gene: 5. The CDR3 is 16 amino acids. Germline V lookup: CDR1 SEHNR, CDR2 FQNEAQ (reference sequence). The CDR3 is CASSADRGYSNQPQHF. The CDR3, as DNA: TGTGCCAGCAGCGCGGACAGGGGTTATAGCAATCAGCCCCAGCATTTT.

The CDR3 coding sequence is TGTGCCAGCTCACCACCGACAGGGCAAGAGACCCAGTACTTC. This encodes CASSPPTGQETQYF. V gene TRBV18 combines with J gene TRBJ2-5; 7 bases line up with TRBD1. The CDR3 runs 14 residues. Germline V gene sequence: CDR1 KGHSH, CDR2 LQKENI. Losses at the gene ends were 0 bases for V and 2 bases for J; bases not matched to a gene: 0. Together with reference TRBV18 and TRBJ2-5, the CDR3 gives the full variable domain: NAGVMQNPRHLVRRRGQEARLRCSPMKGHSHVYWYRQLPEEGLKFMVYLQKENIIDESGMPKERFSAEFPKEGPSILRIQQVVRGDSAAYFCASSPPTGQETQYFGPGTRLLVL.

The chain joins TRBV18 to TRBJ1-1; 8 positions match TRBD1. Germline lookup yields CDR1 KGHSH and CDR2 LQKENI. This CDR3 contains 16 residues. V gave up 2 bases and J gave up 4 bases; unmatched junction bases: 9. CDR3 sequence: CASSPSSAGGRTEAFF. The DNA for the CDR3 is TGTGCCAGCTCACCAAGTTCGGCAGGGGGCCGCACTGAAGCTTTCTTT.

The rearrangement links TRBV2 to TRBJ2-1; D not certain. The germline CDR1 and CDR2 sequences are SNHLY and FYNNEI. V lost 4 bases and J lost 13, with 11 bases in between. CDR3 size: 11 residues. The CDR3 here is CASSARDSQFF. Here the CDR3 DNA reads TGTGCCAGCAGTGCTAGAGACTCACAGTTCTTC. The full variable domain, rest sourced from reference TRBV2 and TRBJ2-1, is EPEVTQTPSHQVTQMGQEVILRCVPISNHLYFYWYRQILGQKVEFLVSFYNNEISEKSEIFDDQFSVERPDGSNFTLKIRSTKLEDSAMYFCASSARDSQFFGPGTRLTVL.

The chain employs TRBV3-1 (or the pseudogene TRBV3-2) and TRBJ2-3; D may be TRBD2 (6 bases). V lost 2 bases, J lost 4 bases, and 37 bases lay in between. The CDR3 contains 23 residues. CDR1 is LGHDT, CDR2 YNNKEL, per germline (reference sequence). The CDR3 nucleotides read TGTGCCAGCAGCCAAATTTTCGGAATCCGCGGGGAACCTCGGTCCCTGCTTGCAGATACGCAGTATTTT. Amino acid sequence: CASSQIFGIRGEPRSLLADTQYF.

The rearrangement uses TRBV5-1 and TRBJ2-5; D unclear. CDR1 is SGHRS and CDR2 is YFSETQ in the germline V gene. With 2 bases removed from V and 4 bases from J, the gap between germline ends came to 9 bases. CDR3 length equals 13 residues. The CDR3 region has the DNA TGCGCCAGCAGCTTAGACTTGGCAGAGACCCAGTACTTC. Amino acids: CASSLDLAETQYF.

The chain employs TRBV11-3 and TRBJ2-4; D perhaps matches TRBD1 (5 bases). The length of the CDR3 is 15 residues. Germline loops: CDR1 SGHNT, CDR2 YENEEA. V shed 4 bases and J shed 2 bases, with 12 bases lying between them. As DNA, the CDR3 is TGTGCCAGCAGCTACCAGGACAAGTCCAAAAACATTCAGTACTTC. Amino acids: CASSYQDKSKNIQYF.

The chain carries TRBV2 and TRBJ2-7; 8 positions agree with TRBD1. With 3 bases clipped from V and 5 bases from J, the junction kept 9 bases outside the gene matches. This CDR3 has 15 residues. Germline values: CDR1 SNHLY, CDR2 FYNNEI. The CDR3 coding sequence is TGTGCCAGCAGTGACATGCAGGGGGCCAGGGACGAGCAGTACTTC. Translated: CASSDMQGARDEQYF.

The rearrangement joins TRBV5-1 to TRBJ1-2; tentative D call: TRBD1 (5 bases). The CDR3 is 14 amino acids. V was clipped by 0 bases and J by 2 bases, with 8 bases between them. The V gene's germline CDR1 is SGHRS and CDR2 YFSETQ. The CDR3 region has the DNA TGCGCCAGCAGCTTGGGGACACCAAACTATGGCTACACCTTC. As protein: CASSLGTPNYGYTF. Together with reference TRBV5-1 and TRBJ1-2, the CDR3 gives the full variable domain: KAGVTQTPRYLIKTRGQQVTLSCSPISGHRSVSWYQQTPGQGLQFLFEYFSETQRNKGNFPGRFSGRQFSNSRSEMNVSTLELGDSALYLCASSLGTPNYGYTFGSGTRLTVV.

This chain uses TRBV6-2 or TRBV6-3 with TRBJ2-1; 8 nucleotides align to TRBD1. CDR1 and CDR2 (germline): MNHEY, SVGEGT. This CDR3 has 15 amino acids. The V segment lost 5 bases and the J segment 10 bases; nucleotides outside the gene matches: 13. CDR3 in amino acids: CASSAAGTGGYEQFF. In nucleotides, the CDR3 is TGTGCCAGCAGTGCGGCCGGTACAGGGGGGTACGAGCAGTTCTTC.

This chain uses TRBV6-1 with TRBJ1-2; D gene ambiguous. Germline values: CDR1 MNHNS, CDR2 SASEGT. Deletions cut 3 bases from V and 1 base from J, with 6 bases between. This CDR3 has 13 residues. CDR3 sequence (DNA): TGTGCCAGCAGTGACAACAGTAACTATGGCTACACCTTC. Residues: CASSDNSNYGYTF.

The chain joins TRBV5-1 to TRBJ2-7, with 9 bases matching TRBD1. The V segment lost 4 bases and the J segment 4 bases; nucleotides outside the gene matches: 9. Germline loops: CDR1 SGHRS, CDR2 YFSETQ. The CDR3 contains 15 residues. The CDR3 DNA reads TGCGCCAGCAGCCGGACCGGGACAGGGAATTACGAGCAGTACTTC. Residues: CASSRTGTGNYEQYF.

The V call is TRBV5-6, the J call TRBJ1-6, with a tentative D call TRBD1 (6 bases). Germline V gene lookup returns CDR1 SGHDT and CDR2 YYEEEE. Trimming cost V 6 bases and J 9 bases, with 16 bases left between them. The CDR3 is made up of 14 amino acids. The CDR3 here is CASNLDRGRSPLHF. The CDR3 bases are TGTGCCAGCAACCTGGACAGAGGACGTTCACCCCTCCACTTT.

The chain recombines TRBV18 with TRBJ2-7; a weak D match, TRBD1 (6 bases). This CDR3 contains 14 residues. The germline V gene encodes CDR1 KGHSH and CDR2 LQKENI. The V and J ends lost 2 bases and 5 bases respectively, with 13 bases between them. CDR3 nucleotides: TGTGCCAGCTCACCAGGGGGCGCTAGGAACGAGCAGTACTTC. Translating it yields CASSPGGARNEQYF.